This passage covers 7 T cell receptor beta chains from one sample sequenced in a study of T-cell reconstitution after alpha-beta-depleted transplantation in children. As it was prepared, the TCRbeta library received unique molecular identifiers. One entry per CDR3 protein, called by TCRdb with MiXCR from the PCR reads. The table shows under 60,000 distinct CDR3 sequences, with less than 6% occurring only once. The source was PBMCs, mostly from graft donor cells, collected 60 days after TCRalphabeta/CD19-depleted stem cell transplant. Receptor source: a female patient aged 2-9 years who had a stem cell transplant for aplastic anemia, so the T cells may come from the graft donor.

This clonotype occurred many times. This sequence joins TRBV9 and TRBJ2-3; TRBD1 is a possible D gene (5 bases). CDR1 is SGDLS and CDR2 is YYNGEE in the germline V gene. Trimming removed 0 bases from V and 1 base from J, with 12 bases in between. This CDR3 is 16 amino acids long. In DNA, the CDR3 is TGTGCCAGCAGCGTAGCTGGTCGCAGGGGCACAGATACGCAGTATTTT. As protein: CASSVAGRRGTDTQYF.

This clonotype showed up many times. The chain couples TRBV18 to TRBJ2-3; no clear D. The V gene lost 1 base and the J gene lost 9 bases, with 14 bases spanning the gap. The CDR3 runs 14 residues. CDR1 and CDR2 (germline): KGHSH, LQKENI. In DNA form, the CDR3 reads TGTGCCAGCTCACCACAGAGTGCTCAGGAGACGCAGTATTTT. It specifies CASSPQSAQETQYF.

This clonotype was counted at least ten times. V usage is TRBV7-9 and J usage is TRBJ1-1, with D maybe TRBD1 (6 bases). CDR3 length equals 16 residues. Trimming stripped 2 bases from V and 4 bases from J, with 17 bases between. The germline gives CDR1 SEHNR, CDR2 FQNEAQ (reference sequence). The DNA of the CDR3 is TGTGCCAGCAGCTTAAGGACCTCGGGGGCAGGCACTGAAGCTTTCTTT. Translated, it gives CASSLRTSGAGTEAFF.

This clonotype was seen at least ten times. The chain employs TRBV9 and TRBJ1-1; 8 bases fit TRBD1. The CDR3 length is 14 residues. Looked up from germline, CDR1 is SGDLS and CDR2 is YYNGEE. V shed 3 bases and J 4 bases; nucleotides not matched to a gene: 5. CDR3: CASSAPTGGTEAFF. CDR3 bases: TGTGCCAGCAGCGCACCAACAGGGGGCACTGAAGCTTTCTTT.

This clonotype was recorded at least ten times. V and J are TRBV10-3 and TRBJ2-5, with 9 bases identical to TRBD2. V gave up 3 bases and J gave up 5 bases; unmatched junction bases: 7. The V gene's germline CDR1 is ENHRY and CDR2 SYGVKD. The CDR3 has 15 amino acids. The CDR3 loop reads CAISERGGAGETQYF. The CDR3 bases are TGTGCCATCAGTGAACGCGGGGGGGCCGGGGAGACCCAGTACTTC.

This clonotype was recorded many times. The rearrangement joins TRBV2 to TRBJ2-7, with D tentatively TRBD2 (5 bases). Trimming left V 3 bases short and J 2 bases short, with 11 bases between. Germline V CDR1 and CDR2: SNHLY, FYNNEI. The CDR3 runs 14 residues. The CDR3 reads CASSEEALPYEQYF. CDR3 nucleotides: TGTGCCAGCAGTGAGGAGGCATTACCCTACGAGCAGTACTTC.

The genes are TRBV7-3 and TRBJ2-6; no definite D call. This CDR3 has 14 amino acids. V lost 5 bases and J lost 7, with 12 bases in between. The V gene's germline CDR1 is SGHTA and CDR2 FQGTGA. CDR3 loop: CASSPRRDANVLTF. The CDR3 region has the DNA TGTGCCAGCAGCCCTCGAAGAGACGCCAACGTCCTGACTTTC.